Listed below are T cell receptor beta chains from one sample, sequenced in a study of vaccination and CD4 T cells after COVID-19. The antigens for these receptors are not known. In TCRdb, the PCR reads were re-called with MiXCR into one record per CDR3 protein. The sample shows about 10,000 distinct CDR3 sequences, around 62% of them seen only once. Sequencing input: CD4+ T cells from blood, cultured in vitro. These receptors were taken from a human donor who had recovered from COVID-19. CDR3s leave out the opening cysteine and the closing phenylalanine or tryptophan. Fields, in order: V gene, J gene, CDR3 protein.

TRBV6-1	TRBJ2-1	ASSESVTGNEQF
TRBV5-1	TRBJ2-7	ASSLGDTTSYEQY
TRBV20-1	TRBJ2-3	SARQTGSVLTDTQY
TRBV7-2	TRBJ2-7	ASSTTNAYEQY
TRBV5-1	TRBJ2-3	ASSLDRTDTQY
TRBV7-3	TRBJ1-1	ASSPTRGGFTEAF
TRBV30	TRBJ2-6	AWAFQGAGANVLT
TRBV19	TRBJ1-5	ASSIARTGYLSNQPQH
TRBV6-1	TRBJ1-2	ASRGGLRNYGYT
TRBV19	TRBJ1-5	ASTFLQGMGPQH
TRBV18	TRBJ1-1	ASSPGQGVAF
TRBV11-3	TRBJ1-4	ASRDPGPNGKLF
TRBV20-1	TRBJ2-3	SARRGQDLGTDTQY
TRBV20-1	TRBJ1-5	SATGNSNQPQH
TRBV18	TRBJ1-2	ASSLGTDYGYT
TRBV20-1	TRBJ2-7	SARNAGGSYEQY
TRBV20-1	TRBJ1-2	SARTESYGYT
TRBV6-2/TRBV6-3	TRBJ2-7	ASTSGPPYEQY
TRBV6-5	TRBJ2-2	ASSYSTVESGELF
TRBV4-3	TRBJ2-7	ASSGQVGHSYEQY
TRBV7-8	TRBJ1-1	ASRLMRVGDYAGYTEAF
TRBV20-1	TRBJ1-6	SAGRRDTSPLH
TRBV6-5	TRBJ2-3	ASSLAPAQGTQY
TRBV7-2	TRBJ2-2	ASSPPKTLAGELF
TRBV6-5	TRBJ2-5	ASSYSWGKETQY
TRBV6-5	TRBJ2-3	ASSYWGEGRTSTDTQY
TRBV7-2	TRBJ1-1	ASTGGEGGTEAF
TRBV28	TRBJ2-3	ASSSNTGTSPDTQY
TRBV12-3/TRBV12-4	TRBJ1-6	ASSPRPRGYNSPLH
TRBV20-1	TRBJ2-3	SASSRRAGADTQY
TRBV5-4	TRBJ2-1	ASSLGGPTYNEQF
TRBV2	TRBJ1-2	ASMGWSRDLWGYT
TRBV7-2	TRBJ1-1	ASKIRGLGWTEAF
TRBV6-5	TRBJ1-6	ASSYRSRGSPLH
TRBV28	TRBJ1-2	ASSPPYYGYT
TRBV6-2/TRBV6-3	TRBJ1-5	ASSGGTGRGQPQH
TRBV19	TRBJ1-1	ASSIPRGSGWTEAF
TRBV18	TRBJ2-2	ASSRQPPTNTGELF
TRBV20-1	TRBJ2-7	SARTSGSYEQY
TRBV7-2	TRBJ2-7	ASGKNRGYEQY
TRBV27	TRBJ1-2	ASSLANYGYT
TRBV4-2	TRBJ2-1	ASSQGQGSYNEQF
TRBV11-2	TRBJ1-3	ASSLDSFGTAGNTIY
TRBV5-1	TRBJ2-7	ASRPETGQTYEQY
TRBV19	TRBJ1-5	ASSISQSNQPQH
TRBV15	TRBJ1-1	ATSSGQGGETEAF
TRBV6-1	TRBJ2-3	ASSHLAGDTQY
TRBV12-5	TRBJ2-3	ASVPGGGPSTDTQY
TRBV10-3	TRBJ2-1	AIMGEGGSSYNEQF
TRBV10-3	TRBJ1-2	AISETSTRGYGYT
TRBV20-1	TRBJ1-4	SATGGVTEKLF
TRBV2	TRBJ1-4	ASSGDGELF
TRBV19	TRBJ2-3	ASRHRGGAVGDTQY
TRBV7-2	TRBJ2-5	ASSLFQGGETQY
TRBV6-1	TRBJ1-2	ASSWDPLKGGYT
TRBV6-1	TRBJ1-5	ASRRDRSNQPQH
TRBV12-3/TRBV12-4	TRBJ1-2	ASSFEGSYGYT
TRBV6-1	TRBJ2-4	ASSAMTGSVKNIQY